This T cell receptor (beta chain) was observed in a study of identical twins. This clonotype was counted ten times or more. Template switching added a universal primer site; cDNA carried unique molecular identifiers. TCRdb analysed the 5' RACE reads with MiXCR anew, one entry per CDR3 protein. The table has about 570,000 distinct CDR3 sequences, 9.5% to 10% seen once. Germline V gene lookup returns CDR1 DFQATT and CDR2 SNEGSKA (reference sequence). The CDR3 has 12 amino acids. V lost 3 bases and J lost 9, with 12 bases in between. The same sample was also studied in work on yellow fever vaccine responses in identical twins. That source notes: Vaccine T cell responses of twins reportedly seemed partly convergent and partly personalized.

The rearrangement links TRBV20-1 to TRBJ2-1; D is unresolved. This receptor was taken from a woman aged 18-29 years in good health. Sequencing was carried out using PBMCs. The CDR3 is CSARDRRGEQFF. The CDR3, as DNA: TGCAGTGCTAGGGATAGGAGAGGTGAGCAGTTCTTC.